These 25 T cell receptor beta chains originate from one sample sequenced in a study of T cell clonality in common variable immunodeficiency. The method was immunoSEQ multiplex PCR; TCRdb's version includes in-frame clones alone and lacks a portion of them. The sample shows 44,000 or so clones, no singletons; the ten largest hold 0.6% to 0.8%. Sequencing was done on a sample of peripheral blood mononuclear cells. These receptors originate from a person aged 18 to 75 in good health.

This clone was found many times. A read error may account for a junction end that differs from germline. The missing CDR3 end, 3 residues past where the read stops, is filled in from the germline J gene. The chain combines TRBV6-2 or TRBV6-3 with TRBJ1-5; TRBD1 agrees at 9 bases. This CDR3 is 15 amino acids long. Germline V lookup: CDR1 MNHEY, CDR2 SVGEGT. The CDR3 is CASTYRGQRNQPQHF. CDR3 DNA (partial): TGTGCCAGCACTTACAGGGGGCAGAGAAATCAGCCC.

This clone was observed at least ten times. The sequenced fragment ends 3 residues before the CDR3 boundary, so the rest is inferred from the germline J gene. This chain joins TRBV13 and TRBJ2-5; the match to TRBD1 covers 11 bases. The V gene's germline CDR1 is PRHDT and CDR2 FYEKMQ (reference sequence). The V and J ends lost 4 bases and 5 bases, in that order; junction bases with no gene match: 6. The CDR3 contains 15 residues. The CDR3 DNA, read in part, is TGTGCCAGCAGCTACGGACAGGGGGCAGAGGAGACC. Its translation: CASSYGQGAEET. The CDR3, in full, reads CASSYGQGAEETQYF.

This clone was counted many times. The read stops 3 residues short of the end of the CDR3; the missing end is completed from the germline J gene. The genes are TRBV5-1 and TRBJ1-1, with 7 bases identical to TRBD1. The CDR3 sequence is 16 residues long. The trim removed 0 bases at V and 3 bases at J, leaving 8 bases unmatched. Germline values: CDR1 SGHRS, CDR2 YFSETQ. The chain's CDR3 is CASSLAHITGDTEAFF. CDR3 DNA (partial): TGCGCCAGCAGCTTGGCACACATCACAGGGGACACTGAA.

Many counts were recorded for this clone. The DNA ends 3 residues before the CDR3 does, and the rest of the CDR3 is filled in from the germline J gene. V and J are TRBV4-2 and TRBJ2-5; tentatively, D is TRBD2 (5 bases). The CDR3 spans 15 residues. Trimming removed 4 bases at V and 4 bases at J, with 16 bases between. Germline V gene sequence: CDR1 LGHNA, CDR2 YNFKEQ. CDR3 DNA, as far as it was read: TGTGCCAGCAGCCGCCTAAGGCTAGCAGGAGAGACC. Translated, it gives CASSRLRLAGET. The whole CDR3 protein is CASSRLRLAGETQYF.

This clone was detected ten times or more. The CDR3 extends 3 residues past the end of the read, so its final part is completed from the germline J gene. The rearrangement joins TRBV6-1 to TRBJ1-2; weak D call: TRBD1 (5 bases). The CDR3 is 13 residues long. The V end lost 2 bases, the J end lost 6 bases, and 10 bases lay between the germline ends. Germline values: CDR1 MNHNS, CDR2 SASEGT. The CDR3 bases that were read are TGTGCCAGCAGTGAAAGGGAGGGGAATGGC. Translating gives CASSEREGNG. The whole CDR3 is CASSEREGNGYTF.

This clone was counted at least ten times. The read stops 3 residues short of the end of the CDR3; the missing end is completed from the germline J gene. The chain couples TRBV4-1 to TRBJ2-7; 9 bases map to TRBD2. The CDR3 spans 15 residues. With 3 bases clipped from V and 4 bases from J, the junction kept 7 bases outside the gene matches. Germline V gene data show CDR1 as MGHRA and CDR2 as YSYEKL. The CDR3: CASSHMVLAGYEQYF. CDR3 DNA (partial): TGCGCCAGCAGCCATATGGTCCTAGCGGGGTACGAG.

This clone was counted ten times or more. The read gets to within 3 residues of the CDR3 end, and the germline J gene fills in the rest. The V and J genes are TRBV3-1 (or the pseudogene TRBV3-2) and TRBJ2-3; 8 bases are shared with TRBD2. The germline gives CDR1 LGHDT, CDR2 YNNKEL (reference sequence). This CDR3 is built from 17 residues. V shed 1 base and J 1 base; nucleotides not matched to a gene: 7. The CDR3 bases that were read are TGTGCCAGCAGCCAAGTTCGCCTAGCGGGCGGCACAGATACG. Its protein product is CASSQVRLAGGTDT. The full CDR3 protein reads CASSQVRLAGGTDTQYF.

Concerning this clone itself: From the germline J gene comes the end of the CDR3, since the read stops 3 residues before it. J is TRBJ2-7 and V is TRBV5-1; 8 bases align to TRBD2. V shed 3 bases, J shed 0 bases, and the junction held 14 bases outside the gene matches. The CDR3 is 18 amino acids. Germline V CDR1 and CDR2: SGHRS, YFSETQ. CDR3 amino acids: CASSWGGTSGGYSYEQYF. Partial CDR3 DNA: TGCGCCAGCAGCTGGGGGGGGACCAGCGGGGGATACTCCTACGAG.

This clone has a count of ten or more. The CDR3 sequence: CASSYSGGSNEQFF. The covered CDR3 bases are TGTGCCAGCAGCTATAGCGGGGGGAGTAATGAG. V usage is TRBV3-1 (or the pseudogene TRBV3-2) and J usage is TRBJ2-1, with 10 bases aligning to TRBD2. The CDR3 end lies 3 residues beyond the end of the read and is filled in from the germline J gene. This CDR3 has 14 residues. Trimming at V came to 5 bases and at J to 7 bases, leaving 5 bases not matched to a gene. CDR1 and CDR2 (germline): LGHDT, YNNKEL (reference sequence).

This clone was detected ten times or more. The read falls 3 residues short of the CDR3 end, and the missing part is taken from the germline J gene. The chain carries TRBV4-1 and TRBJ2-7; 10 bases line up with TRBD1. Germline V lookup: CDR1 MGHRA, CDR2 YSYEKL. Germline trimming cut 0 bases from V and 1 base from J; bases unmatched to any gene: 3. The CDR3 loop spans 16 amino acids. The covered CDR3 bases are TGCGCCAGCAGCCAAGATAGACAGGGGGCGTCCTACGAG. As protein: CASSQDRQGASYE. The CDR3 in full is CASSQDRQGASYEQYF.

In this sample, this clone turned up many times. The CDR3 sequence: CASSLGLAGGRYNEQFF. The sequenced CDR3 bases are TGTGCCAGCAGTTTAGGACTAGCGGGAGGCCGCTACAATGAG. The chain couples TRBV28 to TRBJ2-1; TRBD2 matches at 14 bases. The read ends 3 residues before the CDR3 terminus; that terminus is restored from the germline J gene. Germline loops: CDR1 MDHEN, CDR2 SYDVKM. With V trimmed by 2 bases and J by 3 bases, 3 bases remained unmatched. The CDR3 is 17 residues long.

The sample holds many counts of this clone. The read is 3 residues too short to cover the CDR3 end, so that end is filled in from the germline J gene. This sequence joins TRBV6-2 or TRBV6-3 and TRBJ1-6; D gene uncertain. The CDR3 sequence is 12 residues long. Trimming removed 6 bases from V and 9 bases from J, with 9 bases in between. CDR1 and CDR2 from the germline V gene are MNHEY and SVGEGT. CDR3 residues: CASRLDSSPLHF. CDR3 bases read: TGTGCCAGCAGGCTTGATAGTTCACCC.

This clone occurred many times. The DNA read from the CDR3 is TGTGCCAGCAGCTCCCTCTCCAGGGCGGTCGGAGGA. Residues: CASSSLSRAVGG. In full, the CDR3 is CASSSLSRAVGGAFF. The rearrangement joins TRBV11-2 to TRBJ1-1; TRBD1 might be the D (5 bases). Read data end 3 residues before the CDR3 end; the end is taken from the germline J gene. The length of the CDR3 is 15 residues. CDR1 SGHAT and CDR2 FQNNGV come from the germline V gene.

This clone was recorded at least ten times. The read ends 3 residues shy of where the CDR3 ends; the end is completed using the germline J gene. The chain recombines TRBV7-3 with TRBJ2-5; the D gene could be TRBD1 or TRBD2 (5 bases each). The CDR3 is made up of 15 amino acids. Per the germline V gene, CDR1 is SGHTA and CDR2 is FQGTGA. V was cut by 0 bases and J by 0 bases, with 8 bases left in between. The part of the CDR3 DNA that was read is TGTGCCAGCAGCTTAACAGGGGAGTACCAAGAGACC. Its translation: CASSLTGEYQET. The CDR3 as a whole reads CASSLTGEYQETQYF.

This clone was seen at least ten times. The DNA ends 3 residues before the CDR3 does, and the rest of the CDR3 is filled in from the germline J gene. The chain couples TRBV4-2 to TRBJ1-2, with TRBD1 identical over 10 bases. The CDR3 is 15 residues long. CDR1 is LGHNA, CDR2 YNFKEQ, per germline. J was trimmed by 5 bases and V by 0 bases; bases with no gene match: 3. CDR3 sequence: CASSQERDRGYGYTF. Partial CDR3 DNA: TGTGCCAGCAGCCAAGAGAGGGACAGGGGTTATGGC.

This clone was seen many times. The read ends 3 residues early relative to the CDR3; the germline J gene fills the gap. The rearrangement uses TRBV4-1 and TRBJ1-4, with D possibly being TRBD1 (6 bases). Germline CDR1 and CDR2: MGHRA and YSYEKL. The CDR3 spans 17 residues. The CDR3 sequence: CASSQDPRTVYNSPLFF. Incomplete CDR3 DNA: TGCGCCAGCAGCCAAGATCCCCGGACAGTCTATAATTCACCA.

Many counts were recorded for this clone. Read sequence stops 3 residues before the CDR3 end, and the germline J gene provides the missing end. The rearrangement links TRBV19 to TRBJ2-7; D might be TRBD1 (5 bases). Germline-derived CDR1 and CDR2 are LNHDA and SQIVND (reference sequence). This CDR3 contains 13 residues. V shed 6 bases and J shed 1 base, with 10 bases lying between them. Partial CDR3 DNA: TGTGCCAGTAGGTCGACAGTATCCTACGAG. It translates to CASRSTVSYE. The complete CDR3 protein is CASRSTVSYEQYF.

This clone was observed at least ten times. The read terminates 3 residues ahead of where the CDR3 ends, so the germline J gene completes it. V and J are TRBV18 and TRBJ1-6; 9 bases fit TRBD1. With 4 bases clipped from V and 6 bases from J, the junction kept 1 base outside the gene matches. The CDR3 has 14 residues. Germline CDR1 is KGHSH and CDR2 is LQKENI. This CDR3 reads CASSLDRGNSPLHF. Partial CDR3 DNA: TGTGCCAGCTCACTGGACAGGGGTAATTCACCC.

This clone was observed at least ten times. The read finishes 3 residues shy of the CDR3 end, and the germline J gene is used to complete it. The gene calls are TRBV28 and TRBJ1-4; no firm D call. The ends were cut back, 1 base at V and 2 bases at J, with 8 bases in the middle. Germline assignment: CDR1 MDHEN and CDR2 SYDVKM. The CDR3 is 15 amino acids. This CDR3 is CASSLLRTTNEKLFF. Partial CDR3 DNA: TGTGCCAGCAGTTTATTGAGGACTACTAATGAAAAA.

This clone showed up many times. The read comes to an end 3 residues before the CDR3 does, leaving the germline J gene to fill in the end. V usage is TRBV11-2 and J usage is TRBJ2-1; tentatively, D is TRBD1 (6 bases). Germline V lookup: CDR1 SGHAT, CDR2 FQNNGV. The CDR3 is 13 residues long. V was shortened by 8 bases and J by 3 bases, with 11 bases between the two germline ends. The sequenced CDR3 bases are TGTGCCAGCGGGGGCCTCTACTACAATGAG. It yields the protein CASGGLYYNE. The entire CDR3 protein reads CASGGLYYNEQFF.

This clone was counted at least ten times. The read is 3 residues too short to cover the CDR3 end, so that end is filled in from the germline J gene. The rearrangement joins TRBV12-3 or TRBV12-4 to TRBJ2-7; D unresolved. The CDR3 has 13 residues. The ends were cut back, 5 bases at V and 6 bases at J, with 14 bases in the middle. CDR3 in amino acids: CASSPRSHGEQYF. CDR3 DNA (partial): TGTGCCAGCAGTCCACGAAGCCATGGCGAG.

This clone showed up many times. The CDR3 extends 3 residues past the end of the read, so its final part is completed from the germline J gene. The genes are TRBV28 and TRBJ1-5, with 9 bases identical to TRBD1. Germline CDR1 MDHEN, CDR2 SYDVKM. Unmatched junction bases numbered 12, after V lost 8 bases and J lost 1 base. The CDR3 runs 17 residues. CDR3 DNA, as far as it was read: TGTGCCAGCCAACCCTGGACAGGGGCGAGGAGCAATCAGCCC. Its translation: CASQPWTGARSNQP. The whole CDR3 protein is CASQPWTGARSNQPQHF.

At least ten counts were recorded for this clone. The read ends 3 residues early relative to the CDR3; the germline J gene fills the gap. The V call is TRBV20-1, the J call TRBJ2-3; D is possibly TRBD2 (6 bases). This CDR3 region has 12 residues. Germline lookup yields CDR1 DFQATT and CDR2 SNEGSKA (reference sequence). CDR3 DNA (partial): TGCAGCGGGGGTGAGAGTGCAGATACG. Protein sequence: CSGGESADT. The CDR3 reads in full as CSGGESADTQYF.

This clone was seen many times. The CDR3 extends 3 residues past the end of the read, so its final part is completed from the germline J gene. The chain has TRBV20-1 and TRBJ2-1; D is unclear. The length of the CDR3 is 15 residues. Trimming left V 0 bases short and J 0 bases short, with 9 bases between. The germline CDR1 and CDR2 sequences are DFQATT and SNEGSKA (reference sequence). Incomplete CDR3 DNA: TGCAGTGCTAGAGACGCGGAGCTCTCCTACAATGAG. This gives the protein CSARDAELSYNE. The entire CDR3 is CSARDAELSYNEQFF.

This clone has ten or more counts. The read terminates 3 residues ahead of where the CDR3 ends, so the germline J gene completes it. The V gene is TRBV6-2 or TRBV6-3, the J gene TRBJ2-7; D might be TRBD2 (6 bases). The V and J ends lost 2 bases and 2 bases respectively, with 19 bases between them. The CDR3 is 17 residues long. Germline V gives CDR1 MNHEY, CDR2 SVGEGT. CDR3 protein: CASSYPGEGWGPYEQYF. CDR3 DNA (partial): TGTGCCAGCAGTTACCCGGGGGAAGGGTGGGGACCCTACGAG.